These 9 T cell receptor beta chains originate from one sample sequenced in a study of blood T cell repertoires in COVID-19 (TCRdb year 2020). The library was prepared using the immunoSEQ multiplex PCR assay. The source is immuneACCESS, and TCRdb retained only in-frame sequences with V and J called. Part of the clones is not carried over; for the studies checked, unresolved V genes explain less than half of this, and the remainder is unexplained. The table for this sample lists 100,000 to 150,000 clones; around 89% of them were counted only once. Jointly, the top ten make up roughly a sixth of the sample. Input material: peripheral blood. The receptors were sampled from a man aged 45-65 years with active or convalescent COVID-19.

The gene calls are TRBV7-6 and TRBJ2-1; TRBD1 matches at 8 bases. The germline V gene encodes CDR1 SGHVS and CDR2 FNYEAQ. The ends lost 2 bases at V and 4 bases at J; junction bases unmatched: 1. The CDR3 totals 14 residues. The CDR3 region is CASSLRTGYNEQFF. In DNA form, the CDR3 reads TGTGCCAGCAGCTTACGGACAGGGTACAATGAGCAGTTCTTC.

DNA of the CDR3: TGCGCCAGCAGCCAGCAGGGCAGGGGGGCCTATAATTCACCCCTCCACTTT. Translated: CASSQQGRGAYNSPLHF. The gene calls are TRBV5-1 and TRBJ1-6, with 7 positions matching TRBD1. V was clipped by 4 bases and J by 2 bases; unmatched bases: 9. Germline values: CDR1 SGHRS, CDR2 YFSETQ. The CDR3 is 17 residues long.

The chain recombines TRBV6-5 with TRBJ1-1; D unresolved. V lost 5 bases and J 0 bases, leaving 13 bases between the germline ends. The CDR3 contains 15 residues. In germline, CDR1 is MNHEY, CDR2 SVGAGI. The CDR3 bases are TGTGCCAGCAGTCCCCGCACCCTATTGAACACTGAAGCTTTCTTT. It is translated as CASSPRTLLNTEAFF.

Only one count was recorded for this clone. This CDR3 is CASSMEGDTQYF. DNA of the CDR3: TGTGCCAGCAGTATGGAGGGAGATACGCAGTATTTT. The J gene is TRBJ2-3, the V gene TRBV6-5, with a weak D call TRBD2 (6 bases). The CDR3 is 12 residues long. V was trimmed by 5 bases and J by 5 bases, leaving 8 bases between them. Germline lookup yields CDR1 MNHEY and CDR2 SVGAGI.

Details on this clone: The sample has other DNA sequences that encode this CDR3 too. V gene TRBV7-2 combines with J gene TRBJ2-5; D remains unclear. Trimming left V 3 bases short and J 3 bases short, with 2 bases between. The germline V gene has CDR1 SGHTA and CDR2 FQGNSA. CDR3 length equals 11 residues. The CDR3 coding sequence is TGTGCCAGCAGCTTTAAAGAGACCCAGTACTTC. It yields the protein CASSFKETQYF.

The chain carries TRBV13 and TRBJ1-6; 7 bases are shared with TRBD1. Germline V gene data show CDR1 as PRHDT and CDR2 as FYEKMQ (reference sequence). There are 15 residues in the CDR3. V shed 1 base and J 7 bases; nucleotides not matched to a gene: 4. The CDR3 sequence is CASSLDRGRNSPLHF. In nucleotides, the CDR3 is TGTGCCAGCAGCTTAGACAGGGGCCGAAATTCACCCCTCCACTTT.

The V gene is TRBV28, the J gene TRBJ2-1; 10 nucleotides agree with TRBD2. Germline V gene data show CDR1 as MDHEN and CDR2 as SYDVKM. The CDR3 is 15 residues long. V lost 5 bases to trimming and J lost 6 bases; unmatched junction nucleotides: 7. This chain's CDR3 is CASSNGTSVFNEQFF. DNA for the CDR3: TGTGCCAGCAGTAACGGGACTAGCGTTTTCAATGAGCAGTTCTTC.

The chain combines TRBV4-3 with TRBJ2-5; 7 bases fit TRBD1. J was trimmed by 5 bases and V by 1 base; bases with no gene match: 19. This CDR3 contains 19 residues. Per germline, CDR1 LGHNA and CDR2 YSLEER. This CDR3 is CASSQALYSGVRGQETQYF. CDR3 in DNA: TGCGCCAGCAGCCAAGCCCTCTATTCGGGTGTAAGGGGGCAGGAGACCCAGTACTTC.

The rearrangement uses TRBV18 and TRBJ1-2, with TRBD1 matching 10 bases. The germline V gene has CDR1 KGHSH and CDR2 LQKENI. V dropped 1 base and J dropped 4; count of bases not matched to a gene: 9. The length of the CDR3 is 17 residues. CDR3 nucleotides: TGTGCCAGCTCACCACGCTTGGGGGACAGGGGCACCTATGGCTACACCTTC. Its translation: CASSPRLGDRGTYGYTF.